This T cell receptor beta chain is drawn from a study of T-cell memory formation after mild COVID-19. Study-wide points: The pre-infection memory compartment contained some responding clones, suggesting cross-reactive memory joined. Among contracting clones, CD4+ were mainly CM/EM and CD8+ enriched in EMRA.

Comment on this clonotype: The antigen remains undetermined.

Looked up from germline, CDR1 is SGHTA and CDR2 is FQGNSA. The ends lost 5 bases at V and 1 base at J; junction bases unmatched: 14. The CDR3 consists of 19 residues. 5'RACE primed from the constant segment yielded TCR alpha and TCR beta cDNA libraries bearing sample barcodes and UMIs. TCRdb processed the 5' RACE reads anew with MiXCR; each CDR3 protein has one entry. The sample includes some 450,000 distinct CDR3 sequences, 20% of them seen just once. The receptor was derived from an adult woman who had mild COVID-19 (a few samples of this study predate the infection). Cell type and time point are not known. The sample taken for sequencing was PBMCs or a T cell subset sorted from them (not recorded which). This chain uses TRBV7-2 with TRBJ2-7; TRBD2 agrees at 13 bases. CDR3 bases: TGTGCCAGCAGCGGGAAGCGTAGGACTAGCGGGAGCCGATCCTACGAGCAGTACTTC. Translating it yields CASSGKRRTSGSRSYEQYF.